The 15 T cell receptor beta chains given below trace back to one sample, sequenced in a study of identical twins. TCRdb called the 5' RACE reads again in MiXCR, with one record for every CDR3 protein. The data hold hundreds of thousands of distinct CDR3 sequences, with 8.6% observed a single time. This sample also belongs to another study, concerning yellow fever vaccine responses in identical twins.

Sequences were obtained from PBMCs. The receptors come from a woman between 18 and 29 years old in good health.

This rearrangement joins TRBV5-1 to TRBJ1-4, with TRBD1 matching over 8 bases. V lost 4 bases, J lost 4 bases, and 12 bases stayed unmatched. The CDR3 runs to 17 residues. Germline CDR1 and CDR2: SGHRS and YFSETQ. CDR3 in DNA: TGCGCCAGCAGCCCGATTTTTGAGGGACAGGTTAATGAAAAACTGTTTTTT. Its translation is CASSPIFEGQVNEKLFF.

V usage is TRBV20-1 and J usage is TRBJ2-1; weak D call: TRBD2 (7 bases). Trimming shortened V by 0 bases and J by 4 bases, and 13 bases separated the two germline ends. This CDR3 has 15 amino acids. Germline V gene lookup returns CDR1 DFQATT and CDR2 SNEGSKA (reference sequence). The CDR3 nucleotides read TGCAGTGCTAGAGAATGGGGGGGCTTATACAATGAGCAGTTCTTC. Its protein is CSAREWGGLYNEQFF.

This clonotype has just a few counts. V is TRBV7-8 and J is TRBJ2-7; the D is unclear. Germline assignment: CDR1 SGHVS and CDR2 FQNEAQ. Trimming left V 5 bases short and J 0 bases short, with 11 bases between. The CDR3 loop spans 14 amino acids. In nucleotides, the CDR3 is TGTGCCAGCAGCCTTACCATGAGCTCCTACGAGCAGTACTTC. Translated: CASSLTMSSYEQYF.

The gene calls are TRBV5-1 and TRBJ2-3, with 8 bases lining up with TRBD1. Per germline, CDR1 SGHRS and CDR2 YFSETQ. The CDR3 sequence is 17 residues long. V was clipped by 0 bases and J by 0 bases; unmatched bases: 6. CDR3: CASSLGVRDRSTDTQYF. The DNA for the CDR3 is TGCGCCAGCAGCTTGGGGGTACGGGACAGGAGCACAGATACGCAGTATTTT.

The V gene is TRBV18, the J gene TRBJ2-7; tentatively, D is TRBD1 (5 bases). Per the germline V gene, CDR1 is KGHSH and CDR2 is LQKENI. The CDR3 loop spans 14 amino acids. The V end was cut by 3 bases, the J end by 3 bases, with 12 bases between. The CDR3 protein is CASSPSRVGYEQYF. DNA of the CDR3: TGTGCCAGCTCACCCAGCAGGGTAGGCTACGAGCAGTACTTC.

In its sample, this clonotype was seen many times. V and J are TRBV7-9 and TRBJ1-4, with 8 positions matching TRBD1. The CDR3 sequence is 14 residues long. The germline gives CDR1 SEHNR, CDR2 FQNEAQ (reference sequence). V was pared by 5 bases and J by 3 bases, with 2 bases of the junction left unmatched. The CDR3 sequence: CASSADRANEKLFF. CDR3 bases: TGTGCCAGCAGCGCGGACAGGGCTAATGAAAAACTGTTTTTT.

In its sample, this clonotype was seen many times. V gene TRBV5-6 combines with J gene TRBJ2-2, with D perhaps assigned TRBD1 or TRBD2 (6 bases each). The CDR3 is 15 residues long. V lost 6 bases and J 7 bases, leaving 19 bases between the germline ends. Germline loops: CDR1 SGHDT, CDR2 YYEEEE. The CDR3 protein is CASTADRGRGGELFF. As DNA, the CDR3 is TGTGCCAGCACTGCCGATCGGGGGCGCGGCGGGGAGCTGTTTTTT.

This clonotype was seen repeatedly, ten times or more. The V gene is TRBV14, the J gene TRBJ2-1; D tentatively fits TRBD1 or TRBD2 (6 bases each). The CDR3 totals 17 residues. Germline CDR1 and CDR2: SGHDN and FVKESK. The germline V and J ends were trimmed by 4 bases and 0 bases, with 16 bases remaining between them. CDR3 DNA sequence: TGTGCCAGCAGCCTGTTGCGGGACACTAGCTCCTACAATGAGCAGTTCTTC. It codes for CASSLLRDTSSYNEQFF.

In this sample, this clonotype turned up many times. V gene TRBV20-1 combines with J gene TRBJ1-1; D is ambiguous. Deletions cut 3 bases from V and 4 bases from J, with 15 bases between. Germline lookup yields CDR1 DFQATT and CDR2 SNEGSKA (reference sequence). The CDR3 runs 14 residues. As DNA, the CDR3 is TGCAGTGCTAGTATTCTGGGAGTAAGCACTGAAGCTTTCTTT. This gives the protein CSASILGVSTEAFF.

This clonotype was observed a handful of times. The rearrangement joins TRBV4-3 to TRBJ2-2; D is uncertain. There are 15 residues in the CDR3. Germline lookup yields CDR1 LGHNA and CDR2 YSLEER. Trimming removed 0 bases from V and 7 bases from J, with 12 bases in between. The CDR3 loop is CASSQDRIGNGELFF. Here the CDR3 DNA reads TGCGCCAGCAGCCAAGATCGAATAGGAAACGGGGAGCTGTTTTTT.

This chain links TRBV5-1 with TRBJ2-7; D gene ambiguous. The CDR3 extends over 14 amino acids. Trimming cost V 1 base and J 6 bases, with 14 bases left between them. In germline, CDR1 is SGHRS, CDR2 YFSETQ. This chain's CDR3 is CASSLIPLVGEQYF. In DNA form, the CDR3 reads TGCGCCAGCAGCTTGATCCCCCTTGTCGGCGAGCAGTACTTC. Full variable domain (outside the CDR3, taken from reference TRBV5-1 and TRBJ2-7): KAGVTQTPRYLIKTRGQQVTLSCSPISGHRSVSWYQQTPGQGLQFLFEYFSETQRNKGNFPGRFSGRQFSNSRSEMNVSTLELGDSALYLCASSLIPLVGEQYFGPGTRLTVT.

This clonotype was counted only a few times. This chain connects TRBV7-8 to TRBJ1-1; possible D gene TRBD1, 6 bases. Germline values: CDR1 SGHVS, CDR2 FQNEAQ. V lost 6 bases, J lost 6 bases, and 11 bases lay in between. CDR3 length: 12 amino acids. The CDR3 here is CASSTGTSEAFF. Written as DNA, the CDR3 is TGTGCCAGCAGTACCGGGACATCTGAAGCTTTCTTT.

The V and J genes are TRBV4-3 and TRBJ2-1; D not certain. V was cut by 3 bases and J by 5 bases, with 14 bases left in between. CDR1 and CDR2 from the germline V gene are LGHNA and YSLEER. The CDR3 has 15 amino acids. The CDR3, as DNA: TGCGCCAGCAGCCACAGGCAGTCCGCTGACAATGAGCAGTTCTTC. It codes for CASSHRQSADNEQFF.

J is TRBJ2-7 and V is TRBV7-2, with TRBD2 identical over 7 bases. Germline V gene data show CDR1 as SGHTA and CDR2 as FQGNSA. CDR3 size: 17 residues. Trimming cost V 1 base and J 0 bases; bases outside gene matches: 9. CDR3 sequence: CASSLGVASGYSYEQYF. The CDR3 DNA follows: TGTGCCAGCAGCTTAGGGGTGGCTAGCGGTTACTCCTACGAGCAGTACTTC.

In this sample, this clonotype turned up a few times. The rearrangement joins TRBV12-3 or TRBV12-4 to TRBJ2-1, with D possibly TRBD1 on 5 matching bases. The CDR3 has 17 amino acids. V lost 5 bases to trimming and J lost 0 bases, with 17 bases between them. The CDR3: CASSLRLPRASYNEQFF. The CDR3 DNA reads as TGTGCCAGCAGTCTCCGGCTCCCCAGGGCCTCCTACAATGAGCAGTTCTTC.